This record concerns one T cell receptor beta chain sequence. This entry comes from a study of T-cell reconstitution after alpha-beta-depleted transplantation in children. Unique molecular identifiers featured in how the TCRbeta library was prepared. Each CDR3 protein is one row after TCRdb ran MiXCR on the PCR reads. The sample holds approximately 520,000 distinct CDR3 sequences, over 9.5% seen once. This TCR was sampled from a female patient between 2 and 10 years old who had a stem cell transplant for aplastic anemia, so the T cells may come from the graft donor. This specimen consisted of PBMCs, mostly from graft donor cells, obtained 180 days after TCRalphabeta/CD19-depleted stem cell transplant.

The CDR3 DNA follows: TGTGCCAGCAGTTTGATCAAGGGAGAACCCCTCCACTTT. Amino acid sequence: CASSLIKGEPLHF. V usage is TRBV12-3 or TRBV12-4 and J usage is TRBJ1-6, with no clear D. The germline V and J ends were trimmed by 3 bases and 12 bases, with 12 bases remaining between them. CDR3 length equals 13 residues.